This T cell receptor (beta chain) was profiled in a study of blood T cell repertoires in COVID-19. On the study more broadly: Sites in the United States, Italy and Spain provided acute and convalescent COVID-19 samples. The analysed material was cDNA or gDNA that came from T cells, B-cell-depleted T cells, or PBMCs.

A Seattle source enrolled patients during active infection and followed them longitudinally. After removal of 5 bases from V and 0 bases from J, the junction contained 4 bases not matched to a gene. This CDR3 is 16 amino acids long. CDR1 SGHTA and CDR2 FQGNSA come from the germline V gene. As originally analysed: Nucleated cell number was recorded as an estimate derived from reference gene primer amplification. TCRdb's copy holds only in-frame clones and misses some; the assay was immunoSEQ multiplex PCR. For V, J and clone size, that table is used; D and trimming come from the DNA. The sample has 200,000 to 250,000 clones; approximately 80% are singletons.

This clonotype was sampled from a woman at least 80 years old with COVID-19, enrolled during active disease. Sequencing used peripheral blood. The chain joins TRBV7-2 to TRBJ2-1, with 10 bases matching TRBD2. The CDR3: CASSASGGSSYNEQFF. Here the CDR3 DNA reads TGTGCCAGCAGCGCTAGCGGGGGAAGCTCCTACAATGAGCAGTTCTTC. The variable domain in full, completed from reference TRBV7-2 and TRBJ2-1, reads GAGVSQSPSNKVTEKGKDVELRCDPISGHTALYWYRQSLGQGLEFLIYFQGNSAPDKSGLPSDRFSAERTGGSVSTLTIQRTQQEDSAVYLCASSASGGSSYNEQFFGPGTRLTVL.